A selection of T cell receptor beta chains follows, all from one sample in a study of T-cell reconstitution after alpha-beta-depleted transplantation in children. TCRdb reprocessed the PCR reads via MiXCR and lists one record per CDR3 protein. Of 780,000 or so distinct CDR3 sequences in the sample, roughly 15% were seen once. Here the sequenced sample was PBMCs, mostly from graft donor cells, taken 360 days after TCRalphabeta/CD19-depleted stem cell transplant. Receptors originate from a male patient under 18 who had a stem cell transplant for acute lymphoblastic leukemia, so the T cells may come from the graft donor. The CDR3 runs from the conserved cysteine through the conserved F or W. The order of the fields is D gene, J gene, CDR3 length, clone size, V gene, CDR3 DNA, CDR3 protein. A D gene is named only where the DNA matches it firmly. The listing skips clone size in some rows; elsewhere it reads once, few, many or a size class.

>NA|TRBJ2-7|13|few|TRBV27
TGTGCCAGCAGTTTCGAGGCCTCCTACGAGCAGTACTTC
CASSFEASYEQYF
>NA|TRBJ1-1|14|many|TRBV25-1
TGTGCCAGCAGTGACCTACAGGGGAACACTGAAGCTTTCTTT
CASSDLQGNTEAFF
>NA|TRBJ1-2|12|NA|TRBV24-1
TGTGCCACCAGTGATTTTCCGGGAGGCTACACCTTC
CATSDFPGGYTF
>TRBD2|TRBJ2-1|16|NA|TRBV7-6
TGTGCCAGCAGCTTCCTTGCGGGAGAGTCCTACAATGAGCAGTTCTTC
CASSFLAGESYNEQFF
>NA|TRBJ2-1|13|NA|TRBV29-1
TGCAGCGTTGAGGGTACCCTAGCAAGTGAGCAGTTCTTC
CSVEGTLASEQFF
>TRBD2|TRBJ2-7|15|NA|TRBV7-9
TGTGCCAGCAGCTTCATCAGCGGGGGCGCCTACGAGCAGTACTTC
CASSFISGGAYEQYF
>NA|TRBJ2-7|11|few|TRBV12-3/TRBV12-4
TGTGCCAGCAGTTTGAGTTTGAAGCAGTACTTC
CASSLSLKQYF
>NA|TRBJ2-7|14|NA|TRBV6-2/TRBV6-3
TGTGCCAGCATTTCACTGGACATCTCCTGCGAGCAGTACTTC
CASISLDISCEQYF
>TRBD1|TRBJ2-7|14|NA|TRBV20-1
TGCAGTGCCCTCCTGGGACAGGCCCTGTCCGAGCAGTACTTC
CSALLGQALSEQYF
>TRBD2|TRBJ2-1|15|many|TRBV9
TGTGCCAGCAGCGTAGTGGGGCGGGAGGGCTATGAGCAGTTCTTC
CASSVVGREGYEQFF
>TRBD2|TRBJ2-2|16|NA|TRBV20-1
TGCAGTGCTAGAGATCCCCAGCGGGAGGATGCCGGGGAGCTGTTTTTT
CSARDPQREDAGELFF
>TRBD1|TRBJ2-4|15|NA|TRBV12-3/TRBV12-4
TGTGCCAGCAGTTTTCCAGGACAGGGTAAAAACATTCAGTACTTC
CASSFPGQGKNIQYF
>TRBD2|TRBJ2-1|15|many|TRBV5-1
TGCGCCAGCAGCTCGGGTCGGCGGGAGCTCTATGAGCAGTTCTTC
CASSSGRRELYEQFF
>NA|TRBJ2-3|17|NA|TRBV6-5
TGTGCCAGCAGTTCCCGGCCGCGGTATCTTAAAACAGATACGCAGTATTTT
CASSSRPRYLKTDTQYF
>TRBD2|TRBJ2-7|13|few|TRBV24-1
TGTGCCACCAGTGAGCTGACTAGCGGGAGGAAGTACTTC
CATSELTSGRKYF
>NA|TRBJ2-1|16|few|TRBV9
TGTGCCAGCAGCGCAGCCTTAATGGCCTTTTACAATGAGCAGTTCTTC
CASSAALMAFYNEQFF
>NA|TRBJ2-1|14|NA|TRBV9
TGTGCCAGCAGCGTAGACCCTTCCTTCCATGAGCAGTTCTTC
CASSVDPSFHEQFF
>NA|TRBJ2-7|14|NA|TRBV7-9
TGTGCCAGCAGCTCGACAGATCCCGCCTACGAGCAGTACTTC
CASSSTDPAYEQYF
>NA|TRBJ1-1|14|NA|TRBV18
TGTGCCAGCTCACATTGGCAGAGGAACACTGAAGCTTTCTTT
CASSHWQRNTEAFF
>NA|TRBJ2-7|12|few|TRBV10-3
TGTGCCATCAGTGAGTACTCGGCGGGGCAGTACTTC
CAISEYSAGQYF
>TRBD2|TRBJ2-7|18|few|TRBV18
TGTGCCAGCTCACCGGGCGTAGGGACTAGCGTATTATCCTACGAGCAGTACTTC
CASSPGVGTSVLSYEQYF
>TRBD2|TRBJ2-7|13|once|TRBV5-1
TGCGCCAGCAGCTTTCGCCGACTAGCGGAGGAGTACTTC
CASSFRRLAEEYF
>TRBD2|TRBJ2-1|15|many|TRBV4-1
TGCGCCAGCAGCCAAGAGGGAACTAGCGGCAATGAGCAGTTCTTC
CASSQEGTSGNEQFF
>NA|TRBJ1-1|17|NA|TRBV11-2
TGTGCCAGCAGCTTAGTAGGAGGGTCGACAGAGCGACCTGAAGCTTTCTTT
CASSLVGGSTERPEAFF
>NA|TRBJ2-1|12|many|TRBV28
TGTGCCAGCAGTTTATTACTCGGTGAGCAGTTCTTC
CASSLLLGEQFF
>TRBD1|TRBJ1-2|14|NA|TRBV12-3/TRBV12-4
TGTGCCAGCAGTTTCCGCAGGGGGCCTTATGGCTACACCTTC
CASSFRRGPYGYTF
>TRBD1|TRBJ2-7|13|few|TRBV29-1
TGCAGCGTTGTGGGGAACAGGGGCTACGAGCAGTACTTC
CSVVGNRGYEQYF
>NA|TRBJ2-7|15|once|TRBV28
TGTGCCAGCAGAGGGCCCCGGGACGAAATCTACGAGCAGTACTTC
CASRGPRDEIYEQYF
>TRBD2|TRBJ2-7|14|NA|TRBV29-1
TGCAGCGTCTTAGCGGGCCACCTTCCCTACGAGCAGTACTTC
CSVLAGHLPYEQYF
>TRBD1|TRBJ2-1|16|many|TRBV10-3
TGTGCCATCAGTGAGCCGGTAGGGACAGGGAACGGCGAGCAGTTCTTC
CAISEPVGTGNGEQFF